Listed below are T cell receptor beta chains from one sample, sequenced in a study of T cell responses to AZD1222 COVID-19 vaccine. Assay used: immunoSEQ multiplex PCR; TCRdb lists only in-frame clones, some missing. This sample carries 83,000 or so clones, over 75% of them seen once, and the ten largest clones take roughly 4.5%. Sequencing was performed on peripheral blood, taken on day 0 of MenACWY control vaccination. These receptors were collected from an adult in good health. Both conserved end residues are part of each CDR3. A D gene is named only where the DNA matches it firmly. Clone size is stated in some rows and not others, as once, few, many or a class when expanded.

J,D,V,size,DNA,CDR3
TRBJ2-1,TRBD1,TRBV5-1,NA,TGCGCCAGCAGCCCGACAGGGGGGACAGGCAATGAGCAGTTCTTC,CASSPTGGTGNEQFF
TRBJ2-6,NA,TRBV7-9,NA,TGTGCCAGCACCGACCAAACCGTTCGGTACTCTGGGGCCAACGTCCTGACTTTC,CASTDQTVRYSGANVLTF
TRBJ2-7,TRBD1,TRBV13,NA,TGTGCCAGCAGCCAAGGGACAGCCTACGAGCAGTACTTC,CASSQGTAYEQYF
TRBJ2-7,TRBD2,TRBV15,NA,TGTGCCACCAGCAGAGATTTCGTAGCGGGAGCCCAATTATACTTC,CATSRDFVAGAQLYF
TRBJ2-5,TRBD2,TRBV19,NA,TGTGCCAGTAGTACCCGCAGAAGCGGGAGAGAAGAGACCCAGTACTTC,CASSTRRSGREETQYF
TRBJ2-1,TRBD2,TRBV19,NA,TGTGCCAGTAGTATTCACCTCCGCGGGAGCTCCTACAATGAGCAGTTCTTC,CASSIHLRGSSYNEQFF
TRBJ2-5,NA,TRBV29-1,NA,TGCAGCGTTGGTCAGGGAGGACTAACCAAAGAGACCCAGTACTTC,CSVGQGGLTKETQYF
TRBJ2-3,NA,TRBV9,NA,TGTGCCAGCAGCGTAGTAGGGAAAGGGGGCACAGATACGCAGTATTTT,CASSVVGKGGTDTQYF
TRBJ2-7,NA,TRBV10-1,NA,TGCGCCAGCAGTGACGCAGACTCCTACGAGCAGTACTTC,CASSDADSYEQYF
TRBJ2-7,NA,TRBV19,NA,TGTGCCAGTAGTCACCACGTCCCGTCGCCGCGCAGGGTGCCCTACGAGCAGTACTTC,CASSHHVPSPRRVPYEQYF
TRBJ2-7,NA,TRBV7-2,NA,TGTGCCAGCAGCACTGGGGCAGCCTTCTCCTACGAGCAGTACTTC,CASSTGAAFSYEQYF
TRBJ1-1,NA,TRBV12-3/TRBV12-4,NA,TGTGCCAGCACCCCCGACGAGGGAACTGAAGCTTTCTTT,CASTPDEGTEAFF
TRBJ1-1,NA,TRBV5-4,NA,TGTGCCAGCAGCACTGGGTCTACGATGAACACTGAAGCTTTCTTT,CASSTGSTMNTEAFF
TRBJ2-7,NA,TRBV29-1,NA,TGCAGCGGAGGGGACACTTCCTACGAGCAGTACTTC,CSGGDTSYEQYF
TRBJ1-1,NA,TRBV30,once,TGTGCCTGGACCTTCATGAACACTGAAGCTTTCTTT,CAWTFMNTEAFF
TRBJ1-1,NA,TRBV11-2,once,TGTGCCAGCAGCAGAGGTTTAGGGCGGGAAGCTTTCTTT,CASSRGLGREAFF
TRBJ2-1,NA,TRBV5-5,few,TGTGCCAGCAGCTTGTTGCCGAACTCCTACAATGAGCAGTTCTTC,CASSLLPNSYNEQFF
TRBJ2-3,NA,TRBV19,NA,TGTGCCAGTAGTCACACCGGGACACCTTATTCAGATACGCAGTATTTT,CASSHTGTPYSDTQYF
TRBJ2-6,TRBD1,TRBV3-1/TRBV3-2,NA,TGTGCCAGCAGCCAGGACAGGAGCTCTGGGGCCAACGTCCTGACTTTC,CASSQDRSSGANVLTF
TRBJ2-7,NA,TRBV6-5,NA,TGTGCCAGCAGTTACTCGAGGGGATCGCGGTGGAACGAGCAGTACTTC,CASSYSRGSRWNEQYF
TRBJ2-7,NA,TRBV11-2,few,TGTGCCAGCAGCTTAGAGTACGGTGCCTACGAGCAGTACTTC,CASSLEYGAYEQYF
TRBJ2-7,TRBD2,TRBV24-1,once,TGTGCCACCAGTGATCCGGGGGGAGGCAAGCAGTACTTC,CATSDPGGGKQYF